These 3 T cell receptor beta chains came from one sample sequenced in a study of type 1 and type 2 diabetes patients. PCR was run on genomic DNA. Amplification of the beta chain CDR3 used 30 forward and 13 reverse multiplex primers. TCRdb used MiXCR to reprocess the multiplex PCR reads, holding one entry per CDR3 protein. Of about 290,000 distinct CDR3 sequences in the sample, roughly 50% were seen once. The source material was peripheral blood mononuclear cells (PBMCs). The receptors here all came from a man aged 18 to 29 with type 2 diabetes.

This clonotype was observed a handful of times. As the CDR3 is not closed by the conserved phenylalanine or tryptophan, this likely results from a read error. V gene TRBV10-3 combines with J gene TRBJ2-3; unclear D gene. Between the trimmed V and J ends, which lost 0 bases and 2 bases, there was a span of 12 bases. Germline V gene data show CDR1 as ENHRY and CDR2 as SYGVKD. CDR3 length: 16 residues. CDR3 in DNA: TGTGCCATCAGTGAGTCGGTGACGGAATACACAGATACGCAGTATTTG. It specifies CAISESVTEYTDTQYL.

This sequence joins TRBV29-1 and TRBJ2-5; D may be TRBD2 (5 bases). The germline CDR1 and CDR2 sequences are SQVTM and ANQGSEA. V gave up 7 bases and J gave up 2 bases, with 11 bases separating them. This CDR3 comprises 12 residues. The CDR3 loop reads CSGHTGQETQYF. CDR3 nucleotides: TGCAGCGGTCACACGGGGCAAGAGACCCAGTACTTC.

There are many counts of this clonotype. CDR3 region: CATSRGIGQGQETQYF. The CDR3 DNA reads as TGTGCCACCAGCAGAGGGATAGGACAGGGACAAGAGACCCAGTACTTC. The V and J genes are TRBV15 and TRBJ2-5; the match to TRBD1 covers 8 bases. The germline gives CDR1 LNHNV, CDR2 YYDKDF (reference sequence). This CDR3 has 16 amino acids. V trimming: 1 base; J trimming: 2 bases; junction bases outside the gene matches: 6.